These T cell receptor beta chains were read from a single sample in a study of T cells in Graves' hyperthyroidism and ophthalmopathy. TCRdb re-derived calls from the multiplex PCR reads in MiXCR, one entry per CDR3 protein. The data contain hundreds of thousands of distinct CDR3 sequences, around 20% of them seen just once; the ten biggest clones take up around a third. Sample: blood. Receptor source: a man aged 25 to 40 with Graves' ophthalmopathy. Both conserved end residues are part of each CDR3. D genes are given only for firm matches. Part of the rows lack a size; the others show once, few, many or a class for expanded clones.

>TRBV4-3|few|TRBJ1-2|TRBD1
CASSQDWTGGGGYTF
TGCGCCAGCAGCCAAGATTGGACAGGGGGCGGTGGCTACACCTTC
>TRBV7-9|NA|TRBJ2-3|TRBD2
CASSDKGLAGVDTQYF
TGTGCCAGCAGCGATAAGGGACTAGCGGGAGTGGATACGCAGTATTTT
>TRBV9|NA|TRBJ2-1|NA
CASSVEYSGAQFF
TGTGCCAGCAGCGTAGAGTATTCGGGAGCACAGTTCTTC
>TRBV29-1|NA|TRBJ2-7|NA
CSVEDPSSSYEQYF
TGCAGCGTTGAAGACCCGAGTAGCTCCTACGAGCAGTACTTC
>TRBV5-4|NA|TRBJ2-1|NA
CASNDGYNEQFF
TGTGCCAGCAACGACGGATACAATGAGCAGTTCTTC
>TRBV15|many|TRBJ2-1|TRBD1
CATSRDRGPSNEQFF
TGTGCCACCAGCAGAGACAGGGGGCCGAGTAATGAGCAGTTCTTC
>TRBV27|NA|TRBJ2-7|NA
CASSSGVSYEQYF
TGTGCCAGCAGTTCGGGAGTCTCCTACGAGCAGTACTTC
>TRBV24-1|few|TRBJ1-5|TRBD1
CATATGGNQPQHF
TGTGCCACCGCGACAGGGGGAAATCAGCCCCAGCATTTT
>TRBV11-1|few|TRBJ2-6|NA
CASSPNTGANVLTF
TGTGCCAGCAGCCCCAACACTGGGGCCAACGTCCTGACTTTC
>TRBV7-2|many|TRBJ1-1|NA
CASSLKGGRTEAFF
TGTGCCAGCAGCTTGAAGGGTGGGAGGACTGAAGCTTTCTTT
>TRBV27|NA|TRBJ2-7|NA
CASSRKGSSYEQYF
TGTGCCAGCAGTCGGAAGGGGTCGTCCTACGAGCAGTACTTC
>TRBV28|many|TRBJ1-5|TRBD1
CASNLQGDQPQHF
TGTGCCAGCAACCTACAGGGGGATCAGCCCCAGCATTTT
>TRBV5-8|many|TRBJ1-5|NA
CASRRQGNQPQHF
TGTGCCAGCAGACGTCAGGGGAATCAGCCCCAGCATTTT
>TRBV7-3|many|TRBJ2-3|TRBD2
CASKAGASTDTQYF
TGTGCCAGCAAAGCGGGAGCTAGCACAGATACGCAGTATTTT
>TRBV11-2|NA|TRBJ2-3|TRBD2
CASSYRSGLAGGGLDTQYF
TGTGCCAGCAGCTACCGGTCGGGACTAGCGGGAGGTGGATTAGATACGCAGTATTTT
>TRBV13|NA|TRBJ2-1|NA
CASSRGLKVNYEQFF
TGTGCCAGCAGCCGCGGACTAAAGGTTAACTACGAGCAGTTCTTC
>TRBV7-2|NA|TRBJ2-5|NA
CASSFYRAGRMETQYF
TGTGCCAGCAGCTTTTATAGGGCAGGGCGTATGGAGACCCAGTACTTC
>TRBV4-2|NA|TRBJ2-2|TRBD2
CASSQDRGAGELFF
TGTGCCAGCAGCCAAGATCGGGGGGCCGGGGAGCTGTTTTTT
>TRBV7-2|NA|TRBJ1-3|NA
CASSLGGFSGNTIYF
TGTGCCAGCAGCTTAGGAGGATTCTCTGGAAACACCATATATTTT
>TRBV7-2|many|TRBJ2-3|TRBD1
CASSLGTANTDTQYF
TGTGCCAGCAGCTTGGGGACAGCCAACACAGATACGCAGTATTTT
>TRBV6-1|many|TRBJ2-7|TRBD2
CASKLAGYEQYF
TGTGCCAGCAAGCTAGCGGGTTACGAGCAGTACTTC
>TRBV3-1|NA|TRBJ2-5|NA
CASSQDSSGSGETQYF
TGTGCCAGCAGCCAAGATTCTTCCGGGTCTGGGGAGACCCAGTACTTC
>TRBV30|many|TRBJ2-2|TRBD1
CAWTGTATGELFF
TGTGCCTGGACCGGGACAGCCACCGGGGAGCTGTTTTTT
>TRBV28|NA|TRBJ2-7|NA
CASSFTSRFGQYF
TGTGCCAGCAGTTTCACCTCCCGGTTTGGGCAGTACTTC
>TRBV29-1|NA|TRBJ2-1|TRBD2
CSVLPRLAGFEQFF
TGCAGCGTTTTGCCGAGACTAGCGGGTTTTGAGCAGTTCTTC
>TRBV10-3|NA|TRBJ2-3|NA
CATDTVRQGPDTQYF
TGTGCCACCGATACCGTACGCCAGGGTCCAGATACGCAGTATTTT
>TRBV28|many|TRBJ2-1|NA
CATGAGNEQFF
TGTGCCACCGGAGCGGGCAATGAGCAGTTCTTC
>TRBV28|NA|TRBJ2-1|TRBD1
CASRDRDSQFF
TGTGCCAGCAGAGACAGGGACAGCCAGTTCTTC
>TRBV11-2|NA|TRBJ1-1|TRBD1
CASSPPGTANTEAFF
TGTGCCAGCAGCCCACCCGGGACAGCGAACACTGAAGCTTTCTTT
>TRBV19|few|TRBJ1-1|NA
CASFTPLETEAFF
TGTGCCAGTTTTACCCCCCTGGAAACTGAAGCTTTCTTT
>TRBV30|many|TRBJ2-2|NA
CACKDTANTGELFF
TGTGCCTGTAAGGACACCGCGAACACCGGGGAGCTGTTTTTT
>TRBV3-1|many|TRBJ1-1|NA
CASSLKGMGHTEAFF
TGTGCCAGCAGCCTTAAGGGGATGGGGCACACTGAAGCTTTCTTT
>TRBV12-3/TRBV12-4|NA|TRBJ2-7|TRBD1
CASRLTGSYEQYF
TGTGCCAGCAGGTTGACAGGGTCCTACGAGCAGTACTTC
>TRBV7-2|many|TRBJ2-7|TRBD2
CASSSGLAAGLEQYF
TGTGCCAGCAGCTCCGGACTAGCGGCAGGTTTGGAGCAGTACTTC
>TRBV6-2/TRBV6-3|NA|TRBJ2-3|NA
CASSYLADTDTQYF
TGTGCCAGCAGTTACCTGGCGGACACAGATACGCAGTATTTT
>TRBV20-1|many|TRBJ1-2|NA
CSARYIPQGYTF
TGCAGTGCTAGATACATCCCTCAAGGCTACACCTTC
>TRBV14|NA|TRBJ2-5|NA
CASSQVGRKVETQYF
TGTGCCAGCAGCCAAGTTGGGCGGAAGGTGGAGACCCAGTACTTC
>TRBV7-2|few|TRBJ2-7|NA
CASSHAWEGPSYEQYF
TGTGCCAGCAGCCATGCGTGGGAAGGCCCCTCCTACGAGCAGTACTTC
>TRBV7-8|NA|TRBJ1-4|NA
CASSLAGSPNEKLFF
TGTGCCAGCAGCTTAGCGGGCAGTCCTAATGAAAAACTGTTTTTT
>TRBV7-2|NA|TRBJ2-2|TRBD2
CASSPDTSGITGELFF
TGTGCCAGCAGCCCCGATACTAGCGGGATCACCGGGGAGCTGTTTTTT
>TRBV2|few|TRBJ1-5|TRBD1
CASSDGDRDNQPQHF
TGTGCCAGCAGTGATGGTGACAGGGACAATCAGCCCCAGCATTTT
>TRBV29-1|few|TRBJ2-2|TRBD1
CSALTGTARTGELFF
TGCAGCGCCCTAACTGGGACAGCACGCACCGGGGAGCTGTTTTTT
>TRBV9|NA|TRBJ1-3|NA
CASSNRQAISGNTIYF
TGTGCCAGCAGCAATAGACAGGCGATCTCTGGAAACACCATATATTTT
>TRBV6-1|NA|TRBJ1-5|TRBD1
CASSPRGRNQPQHF
TGTGCCAGCAGCCCCAGGGGGCGGAATCAGCCCCAGCATTTT
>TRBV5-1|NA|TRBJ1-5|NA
CASSLDFEGQPQHF
TGCGCCAGCAGCTTGGACTTTGAGGGACAGCCCCAGCATTTT
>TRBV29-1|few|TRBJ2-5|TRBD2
CSVVPRASGRLGETQYF
TGCAGCGTTGTCCCGAGGGCTAGCGGGAGGCTGGGGGAGACCCAGTACTTC
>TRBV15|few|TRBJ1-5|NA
CATSRDSHNQPQHF
TGTGCCACCAGCAGAGACAGTCATAATCAGCCCCAGCATTTT
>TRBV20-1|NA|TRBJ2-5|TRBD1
CSARPGGRETQYF
TGCAGTGCCAGACCAGGGGGCAGGGAGACCCAGTACTTC
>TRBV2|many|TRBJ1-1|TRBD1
CASRGTDGRNTEAFF
TGTGCCAGCAGGGGGACAGATGGAAGGAACACTGAAGCTTTCTTT
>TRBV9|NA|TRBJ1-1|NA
CASSVGPGDTEAFF
NA
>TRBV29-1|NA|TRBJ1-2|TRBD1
CSVSTGAGYTF
TGCAGCGTTTCGACAGGGGCTGGCTACACCTTC
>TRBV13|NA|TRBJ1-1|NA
CASRHASGRVITNTEAFF
TGTGCCAGCCGCCACGCCTCAGGGAGGGTTATCACGAACACTGAAGCTTTCTTT
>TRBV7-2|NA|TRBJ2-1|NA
CASSTKIYNEQFF
TGTGCCAGCAGCACGAAGATCTACAATGAGCAGTTCTTC
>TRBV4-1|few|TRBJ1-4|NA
CASSQHVTATNEKLFF
TGCGCCAGCAGCCAACACGTTACTGCAACTAATGAAAAACTGTTTTTT
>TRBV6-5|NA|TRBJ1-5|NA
CASSYSRTAINQPQHF
TGTGCCAGCAGTTACTCTAGGACAGCCATCAATCAGCCCCAGCATTTT